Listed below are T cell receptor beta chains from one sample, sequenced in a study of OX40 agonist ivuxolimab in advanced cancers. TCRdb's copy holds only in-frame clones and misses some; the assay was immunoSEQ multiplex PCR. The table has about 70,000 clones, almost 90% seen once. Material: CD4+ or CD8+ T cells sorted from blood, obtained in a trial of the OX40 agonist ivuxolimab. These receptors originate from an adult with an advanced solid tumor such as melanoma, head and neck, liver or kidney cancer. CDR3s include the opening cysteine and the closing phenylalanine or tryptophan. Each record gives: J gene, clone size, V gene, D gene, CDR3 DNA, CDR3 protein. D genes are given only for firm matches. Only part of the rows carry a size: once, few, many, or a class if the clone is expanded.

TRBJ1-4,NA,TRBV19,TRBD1,TGTGCCAGTACCCCGACAGGGGGGATCGAAAAACTGTTTTTT,CASTPTGGIEKLFF
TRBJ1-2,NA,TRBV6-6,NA,TGTGCCAGCAGTTCATCGGTCTATGGCTACACCTTC,CASSSSVYGYTF
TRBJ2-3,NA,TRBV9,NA,TGTGCCAGCAGCTTAGAGCAGGAAGGCACCGCGCAGTATTTT,CASSLEQEGTAQYF
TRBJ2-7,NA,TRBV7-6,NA,TGTGCCAGCAGCCCTAGTGGAAGCTCCTACGAGCAGTACTTC,CASSPSGSSYEQYF
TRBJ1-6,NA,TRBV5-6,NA,TGTGCCAGCAGGGAGGTAGGGGATGGGACGAATTCACCCCTCCACTTT,CASREVGDGTNSPLHF
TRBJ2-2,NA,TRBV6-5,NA,TGTGCCAGCAGTTACGGACACCTGAACACCGGGGAGCTGTTTTTT,CASSYGHLNTGELFF
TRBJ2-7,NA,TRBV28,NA,TGTGCCAGCAGTCCCCCTGGGGTAGCAACCTACGAGCAGTACTTC,CASSPPGVATYEQYF
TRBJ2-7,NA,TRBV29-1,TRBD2,TGCAGCGTCACCTTCGGGGGGACCTACGAGCAGTACTTC,CSVTFGGTYEQYF
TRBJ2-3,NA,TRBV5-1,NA,TGCGCCAGCAGCTCCGCCACAGGACGCCTCGGAGATACGCAGTATTTT,CASSSATGRLGDTQYF
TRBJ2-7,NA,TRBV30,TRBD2,TGTGCCTGGAAGGGGACTAGCGGGAGGGCCCACTACGAGCAGTACTTC,CAWKGTSGRAHYEQYF
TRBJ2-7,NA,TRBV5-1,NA,TGCGCCAGCTGCTTAGGGGATATGGGTTGGGGCTCCTACGAGCAGTACTTC,CASCLGDMGWGSYEQYF
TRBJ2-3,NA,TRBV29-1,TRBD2,TGCAGCGTTGAAGGGGCTAGCGGGAGGACAGATACGCAGTATTTT,CSVEGASGRTDTQYF
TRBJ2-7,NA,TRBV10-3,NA,TGTGCCATCAGTGAGGGTACAGTCTCAAGGCGGGAGCAGTACTTC,CAISEGTVSRREQYF
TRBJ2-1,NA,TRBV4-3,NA,TGCGCCAGCAGCCAAGACCGGAACAGCAATGAGCAGTTCTTC,CASSQDRNSNEQFF
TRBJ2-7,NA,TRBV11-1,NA,TGTGCCAGCAGCTTAGCGGCCTTACTTACCTACGAGCAGTACTTC,CASSLAALLTYEQYF
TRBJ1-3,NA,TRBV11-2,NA,TGTGCCAGCAGCTTCTCGGAGGGAAACACCATATATTTT,CASSFSEGNTIYF
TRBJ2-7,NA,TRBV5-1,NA,TGCGCCAGCAGCTTAGTCGGGGGATCCGTCCACGAGCAGTACTTC,CASSLVGGSVHEQYF
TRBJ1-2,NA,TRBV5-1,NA,TGCGCCAGCAGGTCAGGAGGATCAAACTATGGCTACACCTTC,CASRSGGSNYGYTF
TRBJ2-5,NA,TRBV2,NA,TGTGCCAGCAGTCAAGAGAGAGAGACCCAGTACTTC,CASSQERETQYF
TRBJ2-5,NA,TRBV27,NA,TGTGCCAGCAGTCCACACTCCGGGCCCCTAACCGGGGTGACCCAGTACTTC,CASSPHSGPLTGVTQYF
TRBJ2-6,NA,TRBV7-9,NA,TGTGCCAGCAGCTTAGTTGCCAGACGGTTCTCTGGGGCCAACGTCCTGACTTTC,CASSLVARRFSGANVLTF
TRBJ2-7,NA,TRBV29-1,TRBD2,TGCAGCGTTTCCGGGACTAGCGGGACCTACGAGCAGTACTTC,CSVSGTSGTYEQYF
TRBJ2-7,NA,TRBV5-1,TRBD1,TGCGCCAGCAGCCTCGGACAGGCGTTAGCTTACGAGCAGTACTTC,CASSLGQALAYEQYF
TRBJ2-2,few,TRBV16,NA,TGTGCCAGCAGCCAATCGTCCAGATCCGGGGAGCTGTTTTTT,CASSQSSRSGELFF
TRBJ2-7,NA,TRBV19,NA,TGTGCCAGTAGCCTGACAGATAACTACGAGCAGTACTTC,CASSLTDNYEQYF
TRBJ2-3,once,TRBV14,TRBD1,TGTGCCAGCAGCCGACCCGACAGGGCGTTGACAGATACGCAGTATTTT,CASSRPDRALTDTQYF
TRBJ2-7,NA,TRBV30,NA,TGTGCCTGGAGTGTGATGAGCGAGCAGTACTTC,CAWSVMSEQYF
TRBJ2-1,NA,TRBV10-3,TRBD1,TGTGCCATCAGCGGGACAGCTAACAATGAGCAGTTCTTC,CAISGTANNEQFF
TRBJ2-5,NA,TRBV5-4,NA,TGTGCCATCGGACAGCCACAAGAATCCCAGTACTTC,CAIGQPQESQYF
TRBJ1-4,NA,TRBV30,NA,TGTGCCTGGAGTGATAATGAAAAACTGTTTTTT,CAWSDNEKLFF
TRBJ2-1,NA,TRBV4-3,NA,TGCGCCAGCAGCCAAGGAGAACGCTCCAATGAGCAGTTCTTC,CASSQGERSNEQFF
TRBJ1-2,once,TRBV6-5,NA,TGTGCCAGCACCCCTTCGGCCGGCTATGGCTACACCTTC,CASTPSAGYGYTF
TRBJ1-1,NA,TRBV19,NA,TGTGCCAGTAGTATCTGGCCAGGGTCGAGTGAAGCTTTCTTT,CASSIWPGSSEAFF
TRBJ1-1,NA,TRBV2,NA,TGTGCCAGCAGTGAACAGGGGAGGAACACTGAAGCTTTCTTT,CASSEQGRNTEAFF
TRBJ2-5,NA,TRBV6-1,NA,TGTGCCAGCAGTGCTACAGGGAACTTAGAGACCCAGTACTTC,CASSATGNLETQYF
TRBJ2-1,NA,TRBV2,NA,TGTGCCAGCAGTATCGGGGGCTACAATGAGCAGTTCTTC,CASSIGGYNEQFF
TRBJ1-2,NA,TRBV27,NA,TGTGCCAGCAGTCCCAGCGTAAAGGCAGGCGCCACCTTC,CASSPSVKAGATF
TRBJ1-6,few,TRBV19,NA,TGTGCCAGTAGTGGCGAGCCCGGGCGTAATTCACCCCTCCACTTT,CASSGEPGRNSPLHF
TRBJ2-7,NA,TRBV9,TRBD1,TGTGCCAGCAGCGTAGAGGGGCAGGGGGACGAGCAGTACTTC,CASSVEGQGDEQYF
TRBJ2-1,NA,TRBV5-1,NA,TGCGCCAGCAGCTTGCGGGGACTGCTTTCGGGCGATGAGCAGTTCTTC,CASSLRGLLSGDEQFF
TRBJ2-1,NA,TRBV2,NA,TGTGCCAGCAGTCTCGGGGTAGCGGAGCAGTTCTTC,CASSLGVAEQFF
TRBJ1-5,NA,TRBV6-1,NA,TGTGCCGCTTCCGAGGGGGACGGTCGAGGTAGGCCCCAGCATTTT,CAASEGDGRGRPQHF
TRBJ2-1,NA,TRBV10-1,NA,TGCGCCAGCAGTGAAAACGACGGTGAGCAGTTCTTC,CASSENDGEQFF
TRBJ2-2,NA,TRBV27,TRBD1,TGTGCCAGCAGTTTTAGGGGGCAGGTCACCGGGGAGCTGTTTTTT,CASSFRGQVTGELFF
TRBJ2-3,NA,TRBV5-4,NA,TGTGCCAGCAACCTACTAGGTTCCAGCACAGATACGCAGTATTTT,CASNLLGSSTDTQYF
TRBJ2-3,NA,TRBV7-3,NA,TGTGCCAGCAGCCCCCGGGGGATTAGCACAGATACGCAGTATTTT,CASSPRGISTDTQYF
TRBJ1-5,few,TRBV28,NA,TGTGCCAGCAGCCGGACACCATATAGCAATCAGCCCCAGCATTTT,CASSRTPYSNQPQHF
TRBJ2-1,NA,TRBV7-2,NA,TGTGCCAGCAGCTTCTTTTGGGGCCGCTCCTACAATGAGCAGTTCTTC,CASSFFWGRSYNEQFF
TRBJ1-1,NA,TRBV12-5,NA,TGTGCTAGTGGTTTGGGAAACACTGAAGCTTTCTTT,CASGLGNTEAFF
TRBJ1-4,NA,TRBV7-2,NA,TGTGCCAGCAGCTTAAACGGGAGGAGTGAAAAACTGTTTTTT,CASSLNGRSEKLFF